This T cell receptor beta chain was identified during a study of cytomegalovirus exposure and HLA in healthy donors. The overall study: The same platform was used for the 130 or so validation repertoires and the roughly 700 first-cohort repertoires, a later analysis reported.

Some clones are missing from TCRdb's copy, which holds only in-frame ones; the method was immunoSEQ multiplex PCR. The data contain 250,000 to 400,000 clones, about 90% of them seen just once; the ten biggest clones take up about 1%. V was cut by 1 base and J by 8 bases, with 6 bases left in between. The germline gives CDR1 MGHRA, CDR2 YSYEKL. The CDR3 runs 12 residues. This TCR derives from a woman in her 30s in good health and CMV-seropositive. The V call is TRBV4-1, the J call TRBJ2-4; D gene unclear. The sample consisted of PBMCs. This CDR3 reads CASSQGSDIQYF. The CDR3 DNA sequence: TGCGCCAGCAGCCAAGGGTCGGACATTCAGTACTTC.